This T cell receptor beta chain was obtained from a study of cytomegalovirus exposure and HLA in healthy donors. Whole-study findings and limits: Reports described diagnosis of cytomegalovirus status by the classifier as highly specific and sensitive. Highly shared variants forming one cluster were likely a sequencing artifact.

A remark on this clone: Its antigen is still unknown. The junction departs from the called germline gene at one end, perhaps through a read error.

The CDR3 loop spans 15 amino acids. Germline V lookup: CDR1 SSHAT, CDR2 FNYEAQ (reference sequence). Vbeta (60) and Jbeta (13) primers were used in the PCR. Clones were sequenced by immunoSEQ multiplex PCR, and TCRdb holds only the in-frame ones, with some missing. The sample records roughly 90,000 clones, roughly 70% being singletons. The genes are TRBV7-7 and TRBJ1-3; 7 bases fit TRBD1. The sequence was obtained from a man under 40 in good health and CMV-seropositive. The sequencing input was PBMCs. The CDR3 loop reads CASSQRQGTGNTIYF. CDR3 nucleotide sequence: TGTGCTAGCAGCCAACGACAGGGCACTGGAAACACCATATATTTT.